The rows below give T cell receptor beta chains drawn from one sample of a study of type 1 regulatory T cells. TCRdb reprocessed the reads via MiXCR and lists one record per CDR3 protein. The sample lists tens of thousands of distinct CDR3 sequences; 10% to 15% were seen once. The antigens of these receptors remain unknown. Sequenced sample: cultured non-Tr1 T cells, either the whole culture or a sorted T cell fraction (not recorded which). The receptor source for this set is a human donor in good health. The CDR3 runs from the conserved cysteine through the conserved F or W. Fields, in order: clone size, J gene, D gene, V gene, CDR3 DNA, CDR3 protein. A D gene is named only where the DNA matches it firmly. For some rows the clone size is stated as once, few or many, or as a class when expanded; others skip it.

clone size: few
J gene: TRBJ2-6
D gene: TRBD2
V gene: TRBV24-1
CDR3 DNA: TGTGCCACCAGTGATTCCGGGACTAGCTACTCTGGGGCCAACGTCCTGACTTTC
CDR3 protein: CATSDSGTSYSGANVLTF

clone size: NA
J gene: TRBJ2-4
D gene: NA
V gene: TRBV28
CDR3 DNA: TGTGCCAGCAGGCAAGGGCAGGGTGGAAACATTCAGTACTTC
CDR3 protein: CASRQGQGGNIQYF

clone size: many
J gene: TRBJ2-4
D gene: NA
V gene: TRBV20-1
CDR3 DNA: TGCAGCCCAACCCTAGCCAAAAACATTCAGTACTTC
CDR3 protein: CSPTLAKNIQYF

clone size: many
J gene: TRBJ2-3
D gene: NA
V gene: TRBV7-9
CDR3 DNA: TGTGCCAGCAGCCTCTCACTGGGATTAGGAGATACGCAGTATTTT
CDR3 protein: CASSLSLGLGDTQYF

clone size: few
J gene: TRBJ1-1
D gene: TRBD1
V gene: TRBV27
CDR3 DNA: TGTGCCAGCAGTTTTAGGGACAGGGGTGCTGAAGCTTTCTTT
CDR3 protein: CASSFRDRGAEAFF

clone size: many
J gene: TRBJ2-3
D gene: NA
V gene: TRBV29-1
CDR3 DNA: TGCAGCGTTGCTGACAGGCGGGTTGGCCACACAGATACGCAGTATTTT
CDR3 protein: CSVADRRVGHTDTQYF

clone size: few
J gene: TRBJ2-5
D gene: TRBD2
V gene: TRBV9
CDR3 DNA: TGTGCCAGCAGCGAAGGACGGACTAGCGGACAAGAGACCCAGTACTTC
CDR3 protein: CASSEGRTSGQETQYF

clone size: many
J gene: TRBJ2-1
D gene: TRBD2
V gene: TRBV5-8
CDR3 DNA: TGTGCCAGCACTTTTAGCGGGAGGGCCTACAATGAGCAGTTCTTC
CDR3 protein: CASTFSGRAYNEQFF

clone size: few
J gene: TRBJ2-7
D gene: NA
V gene: TRBV30
CDR3 DNA: TGTGCCTGGAGTTTCACAGGGGGGGTGGAGCAGTACTTC
CDR3 protein: CAWSFTGGVEQYF

clone size: NA
J gene: TRBJ2-5
D gene: TRBD2
V gene: TRBV20-1
CDR3 DNA: TGCAGTGCGACGGGAGGGGTGGAGACCCAGTACTTC
CDR3 protein: CSATGGVETQYF

clone size: many
J gene: TRBJ1-6
D gene: TRBD1
V gene: TRBV5-1
CDR3 DNA: TGCGCCAGCAGCTCCAGGGGGGCAAGCTCACCCCTCCACTTT
CDR3 protein: CASSSRGASSPLHF

clone size: once
J gene: TRBJ1-1
D gene: NA
V gene: TRBV12-3/TRBV12-4
CDR3 DNA: TGTGCCAGCAGTTTAATGCGGAACACTGAAGCTTTCTTT
CDR3 protein: CASSLMRNTEAFF

clone size: NA
J gene: TRBJ2-3
D gene: NA
V gene: TRBV10-3
CDR3 DNA: TGTGCCATCAGTGCTACGGGAGATACGCAGTATTTT
CDR3 protein: CAISATGDTQYF

clone size: NA
J gene: TRBJ2-7
D gene: TRBD2
V gene: TRBV5-1
CDR3 DNA: TGCGCCAGCAGCCCCGGGACTAGCCTTTACGAGCAGTACTTC
CDR3 protein: CASSPGTSLYEQYF

clone size: NA
J gene: TRBJ2-1
D gene: TRBD2
V gene: TRBV18
CDR3 DNA: TGTGCCAGCTCCCCACTAGCGGGAGGTTACAATGAGCAGTTCTTC
CDR3 protein: CASSPLAGGYNEQFF

clone size: NA
J gene: TRBJ1-6
D gene: TRBD1
V gene: TRBV5-1
CDR3 DNA: TGCGCCAGCAGCGGCGGACAGGGATATAATTCACCCCTCCACTTT
CDR3 protein: CASSGGQGYNSPLHF

clone size: few
J gene: TRBJ1-1
D gene: NA
V gene: TRBV6-6
CDR3 DNA: TGTGCCAGCAGTTACGGGACAAGTAACACTGAAGCTTTCTTT
CDR3 protein: CASSYGTSNTEAFF

clone size: few
J gene: TRBJ1-5
D gene: TRBD1
V gene: TRBV6-6
CDR3 DNA: TGTGCCAGCAGTTACTCGGGTCAGGGGGGCAATCAGCCCCAGCATTTT
CDR3 protein: CASSYSGQGGNQPQHF

clone size: many
J gene: TRBJ2-1
D gene: TRBD1
V gene: TRBV6-1
CDR3 DNA: TGTGCCAGCAGTGAAGGGACAGGGTTCGTTAGGACCTACAATGAGCAGTTCTTC
CDR3 protein: CASSEGTGFVRTYNEQFF

clone size: many
J gene: TRBJ2-1
D gene: TRBD2
V gene: TRBV6-5
CDR3 DNA: TGTGCCAGCAGTTCCCTCGGACGTAGCGGGAATGAGCAGTTCTTC
CDR3 protein: CASSSLGRSGNEQFF

clone size: many
J gene: TRBJ2-7
D gene: TRBD2
V gene: TRBV15
CDR3 DNA: TGTGCCACCAGCAGAGATCGGGGTAGCGGGAGCGAGCAGTACTTC
CDR3 protein: CATSRDRGSGSEQYF

clone size: few
J gene: TRBJ2-6
D gene: NA
V gene: TRBV28
CDR3 DNA: TGTGCCACAGAAGTTTCTGGGGCCAACGTCCTGACTTTC
CDR3 protein: CATEVSGANVLTF

clone size: few
J gene: TRBJ2-5
D gene: TRBD2
V gene: TRBV27
CDR3 DNA: TGTGCCAGCAGTTTAATGGGGGGGGAGACCCAGTACTTC
CDR3 protein: CASSLMGGETQYF

clone size: many
J gene: TRBJ2-1
D gene: NA
V gene: TRBV9
CDR3 DNA: TGTGCCAGCAGCCCCCAGGACTTGGGTGAGCAGTTCTTC
CDR3 protein: CASSPQDLGEQFF

clone size: many
J gene: TRBJ2-1
D gene: NA
V gene: TRBV24-1
CDR3 DNA: TGTGCCACCAGTGATATGAGGGAGCAGTTCTTC
CDR3 protein: CATSDMREQFF

clone size: NA
J gene: TRBJ2-2
D gene: TRBD2
V gene: TRBV11-1
CDR3 DNA: TGTGCCAGCAGCATAGCGGGAGGGAAAACCGGGGAGCTGTTTTTT
CDR3 protein: CASSIAGGKTGELFF

clone size: NA
J gene: TRBJ1-3
D gene: NA
V gene: TRBV29-1
CDR3 DNA: TGCAGCGTTGTGGCAGGGAGGCCTGGAAACACCATATATTTT
CDR3 protein: CSVVAGRPGNTIYF

clone size: NA
J gene: TRBJ2-2
D gene: NA
V gene: TRBV10-3
CDR3 DNA: TGTGCCATCGCGCCGGGCACCGGGGAGCTGTTTTTT
CDR3 protein: CAIAPGTGELFF

clone size: NA
J gene: TRBJ1-2
D gene: NA
V gene: TRBV6-2/TRBV6-3
CDR3 DNA: TGTGCCAGCAGGAACTACAGGGATTTAAATGGCTACACCTTC
CDR3 protein: CASRNYRDLNGYTF

clone size: few
J gene: TRBJ1-3
D gene: TRBD1
V gene: TRBV5-4
CDR3 DNA: TGTGCCAGCAGCTCAGGGGGGAGAGGAAACACCATATATTTT
CDR3 protein: CASSSGGRGNTIYF

clone size: many
J gene: TRBJ2-3
D gene: NA
V gene: TRBV5-1
CDR3 DNA: TGCGCCAGCAGCTTGGTTAAAGATTCCGGCACAGATACGCAGTATTTT
CDR3 protein: CASSLVKDSGTDTQYF

clone size: NA
J gene: TRBJ2-7
D gene: NA
V gene: TRBV20-1
CDR3 DNA: TGCAGTGCTACTATTTCCGGGACTCTTTACGAGCAGTACTTC
CDR3 protein: CSATISGTLYEQYF

clone size: many
J gene: TRBJ1-2
D gene: NA
V gene: TRBV12-3/TRBV12-4
CDR3 DNA: TGTGCCAGCAGTCCCGACCGGACGGTGGGCTACACCTTC
CDR3 protein: CASSPDRTVGYTF

clone size: medium-sized
J gene: TRBJ1-6
D gene: NA
V gene: TRBV7-6
CDR3 DNA: TGTGCCAGCAGCTTGTCAAATAACTCACCCCTCCACTTT
CDR3 protein: CASSLSNNSPLHF

clone size: NA
J gene: TRBJ2-3
D gene: TRBD2
V gene: TRBV5-1
CDR3 DNA: TGCGCCAGCAGCGTGCGGGGGACTGCAGATACGCAGTATTTT
CDR3 protein: CASSVRGTADTQYF